This TCR beta chain was found in a study of regulatory T cells in long-lasting Graves disease. Study-wide points: Favored usage of TRBV28, TRBJ1-2 and TRBJ2-5 was recorded in persistent disease.

Time point defined: newly diagnosed GD, antithyroid drugs for less than 3 months. There was RNA extracted from PBMCs, and the TCR library was made from it. CDR3 length: 17 amino acids. The V and J ends lost 1 base and 7 bases respectively, with 22 bases between them. The germline V gene has CDR1 SGHTA and CDR2 FQGNSA. Construction of TCR beta libraries relied on iRepertoire HTBI primers and on Arm-PCR targeting CDR3 regions. MiXCR, run by TCRdb on the multiplex PCR reads, gives a single entry per CDR3 protein. The sample lists about 430,000 distinct CDR3 sequences, approximately 16% seen once, with about 7.8% in the top ten. This clonotype was picked up many times. Its target is not known. A further study also used this sample, focusing on T cells in Graves' hyperthyroidism and ophthalmopathy. That publication notes: Graves' hyperthyroidism qualified as stable when ophthalmopathy did not progress within 18 months. A first-round RT-PCR of the TCR CDR3 used the HTBI primer set.

The sequencing here drew on peripheral blood mononuclear cells (PBMCs), taken at new diagnosis, from a patient treated with antithyroid drugs. This rearrangement joins TRBV7-2 to TRBJ1-2, with a possible D match to TRBD1 (6 bases). This receptor was identified in a woman in her thirties or forties with Graves disease. CDR3 residues: CASSLESPRGGVRGYTF. In nucleotides, the CDR3 is TGTGCCAGCAGCTTAGAGTCCCCAAGGGGGGGCGTCCGTGGCTACACCTTC.